Shown below are 22 T cell receptor beta chains from a single sample sequenced in a study of shared clonotypes between healthy human individuals (TCRdb year 2020). Library creation used the immunoSEQ multiplex PCR assay. TCRdb's version of the immuneACCESS table is confined to in-frame rearrangements and falls short of the full clone set. An unresolved V gene accounts for under half of the shortfall where checked; the remainder is of unknown origin. This sample holds about 2.3 million clones; about 92% were observed only once. About 0.39% of the sample rests with the top ten. Source material: naive CD4+ T cells from PBMCs. Sample cell subset or site, as interpreted from the label and publication: CD45RA+ positively selected. Receptor source: a young man in good health. Some clones in this sample may be carry-over from other donors' samples.

The chain combines TRBV19 with TRBJ2-3; 9 nucleotides line up with TRBD2. The V segment lost 3 bases and the J segment 1 base; nucleotides outside the gene matches: 5. The CDR3 is 16 residues long. Germline CDR1 is LNHDA and CDR2 is SQIVND (reference sequence). The CDR3 DNA reads TGTGCCAGTAGTATGGCCCGGACTAGCGGCACAGATACGCAGTATTTT. This encodes CASSMARTSGTDTQYF.

With regard to this clone: Other DNA sequences in the same sample also yield this CDR3. The chain has TRBV19 and TRBJ1-1; 9 bases fit TRBD1. The trim removed 3 bases at V and 3 bases at J, leaving 2 bases unmatched. The germline V gene has CDR1 LNHDA and CDR2 SQIVND (reference sequence). This CDR3 region has 14 residues. The DNA of the CDR3 is TGTGCCAGTAGTATCGACAGGGGGGACACTGAAGCTTTCTTT. This gives the protein CASSIDRGDTEAFF. Supplemented by reference TRBV19 and TRBJ1-1, the full variable domain reads DGGITQSPKYLFRKEGQNVTLSCEQNLNHDAMYWYRQDPGQGLRLIYYSQIVNDFQKGDIAEGYSVSREKKESFPLTVTSAQKNPTAFYLCASSIDRGDTEAFFGQGTRLTVV.

The rearrangement joins TRBV14 to TRBJ2-5, with 7 positions matching TRBD1. The CDR3 sequence is 16 residues long. CDR1 and CDR2 from the germline V gene are SGHDN and FVKESK. The V and J ends lost 2 bases and 0 bases, in that order; junction bases with no gene match: 6. This CDR3 is CASSQYPGQNQETQYF. For the CDR3, the DNA is TGTGCCAGCAGCCAATACCCGGGACAGAACCAAGAGACCCAGTACTTC.

This chain joins TRBV7-3 and TRBJ2-2; 13 bases are shared with TRBD2. This CDR3 has 16 residues. Germline V CDR1 and CDR2: SGHTA, FQGTGA. The junction had 6 bases not matched to a gene; V was cut back by 4 bases and J by 7 bases. The CDR3 sequence is CASSYRTSGRGGELFF. In DNA, the CDR3 is TGTGCCAGCAGCTACAGGACTAGCGGGAGAGGCGGGGAGCTGTTTTTT.

The rearrangement joins TRBV28 to TRBJ1-1; 8 bases match TRBD1. This CDR3 comprises 13 residues. Germline lookup yields CDR1 MDHEN and CDR2 SYDVKM. Germline trimming cut 5 bases from V and 4 bases from J; bases unmatched to any gene: 3. The CDR3 DNA reads TGTGCCAGCAGTCAGGGGGCGACCACTGAAGCTTTCTTT. Amino acid sequence: CASSQGATTEAFF.

V and J are TRBV10-3 and TRBJ2-7; the match to TRBD2 covers 10 bases. V lost 10 bases to trimming and J lost 5 bases; unmatched junction nucleotides: 17. CDR1 and CDR2 from the germline V gene are ENHRY and SYGVKD. The CDR3 spans 16 residues. The CDR3 loop reads CATRLASGRAGNEQYF. As DNA, the CDR3 is TGTGCCACCCGACTGGCAAGCGGGAGGGCCGGGAACGAGCAGTACTTC.

This chain joins TRBV27 and TRBJ1-1; D is unclear. V shed 2 bases and J shed 0 bases, with 13 bases lying between them. The CDR3 loop spans 16 amino acids. Germline CDR1 MNHEY, CDR2 SMNVEV (reference sequence). CDR3 sequence (DNA): TGTGCCAGCAGTTTAAGTTGGGCAACCATGAACACTGAAGCTTTCTTT. Its translation is CASSLSWATMNTEAFF.

The chain has TRBV5-4 and TRBJ2-2; D remains ambiguous. From germline, CDR1 is SGHNT and CDR2 YYREEE (reference sequence). V lost 6 bases, J lost 0 bases, and 12 bases lay in between. The CDR3 sequence is 15 residues long. The CDR3 DNA is TGTGCCAGCACCCCCGGAAGGACGAACACCGGGGAGCTGTTTTTT. Its translation is CASTPGRTNTGELFF.

This chain connects TRBV28 to TRBJ2-7; D might be TRBD1 (5 bases). The CDR3 extends over 14 amino acids. V was cut by 10 bases and J by 3 bases, with 19 bases left in between. From germline, CDR1 is MDHEN and CDR2 SYDVKM. CDR3 loop: CATAISPGRYEQYF. CDR3 sequence (DNA): TGTGCCACCGCCATAAGCCCAGGGCGCTACGAGCAGTACTTC.

This chain connects TRBV7-8 to TRBJ1-5; 9 bases are shared with TRBD1. The CDR3 is made up of 15 amino acids. The germline V gene has CDR1 SGHVS and CDR2 FQNEAQ. The V segment lost 1 base and the J segment 5 bases; nucleotides outside the gene matches: 3. The CDR3 sequence is CASSLEGQGHQPQHF. The CDR3 DNA sequence: TGTGCCAGCAGCTTAGAGGGACAGGGCCATCAGCCCCAGCATTTT. Supplemented by reference TRBV7-8 and TRBJ1-5, the full variable domain reads GAGVSQSPRYKVAKRGQDVALRCDPISGHVSLFWYQQALGQGPEFLTYFQNEAQLDKSGLPSDRFFAERPEGSVSTLKIQRTQQEDSAVYLCASSLEGQGHQPQHFGDGTRLSIL.

Comments on this clone: Other DNA sequences in the sample encode the same CDR3. This rearrangement joins TRBV5-1 to TRBJ1-1; D is unresolved. V was trimmed by 1 base and J by 0 bases, leaving 4 bases between them. CDR1 and CDR2 from the germline V gene are SGHRS and YFSETQ. The CDR3 sequence is 13 residues long. DNA of the CDR3: TGCGCCAGCAGCTTGATCATGAACACTGAAGCTTTCTTT. Encoded protein: CASSLIMNTEAFF.

The chain joins TRBV9 to TRBJ1-4, with 9 bases that match TRBD1. The V segment lost 4 bases and the J segment 7 bases; nucleotides outside the gene matches: 8. Germline CDR1 SGDLS, CDR2 YYNGEE. The CDR3 contains 15 residues. CDR3: CASSTLTGGSEKLFF. CDR3 nucleotides: TGTGCCAGCAGCACCCTGACAGGGGGAAGTGAAAAACTGTTTTTT.

The chain couples TRBV18 to TRBJ2-6; weak D call: TRBD1 (5 bases). The V end lost 8 bases, the J end lost 4 bases, and 18 bases lay between the germline ends. CDR1 and CDR2 (germline): KGHSH, LQKENI. The CDR3 is 16 amino acids. CDR3 in DNA: TGTGCCAGCCCTCCGTCCCCCGGACACGGGGCCAACGTCCTGACTTTC. Its protein product is CASPPSPGHGANVLTF.

Regarding this clone: Within the sample, other DNA sequences also encode this same CDR3. The V gene is TRBV25-1, the J gene TRBJ2-1; 7 nucleotides agree with TRBD2. CDR1 MGHDK and CDR2 SYGVNS come from the germline V gene. The CDR3 is 14 amino acids. Trimming cost V 4 bases and J 3 bases; bases outside gene matches: 3. CDR3 in amino acids: CASSVAGVYNEQFF. CDR3 nucleotides: TGTGCCAGCAGTGTTGCGGGAGTCTACAATGAGCAGTTCTTC.

This clone showed up just a few times. The V call is TRBV27, the J call TRBJ1-2; 7 bases align to TRBD1. Trimming cost V 7 bases and J 5 bases; bases outside gene matches: 7. This CDR3 is built from 13 residues. Germline CDR1 and CDR2: MNHEY and SMNVEV (reference sequence). The CDR3 sequence is CASTRDRLYGYTF. The CDR3 DNA is TGTGCCAGCACCCGGGACAGACTTTATGGCTACACCTTC.

The chain has TRBV29-1 and TRBJ1-3, with a possible D match to TRBD1 (5 bases). CDR3 size: 13 residues. Trimming removed 5 bases at V and 0 bases at J, with 8 bases between. Germline V gene data show CDR1 as SQVTM and CDR2 as ANQGSEA. The CDR3 DNA is TGCAGCGTTCGGGGCCCCTCTGGAAACACCATATATTTT. It specifies CSVRGPSGNTIYF.

The chain is built from TRBV7-9 and TRBJ2-3; TRBD1 or TRBD2 may be the D gene (6 bases each). The CDR3 spans 15 residues. Germline-derived CDR1 and CDR2 are SEHNR and FQNEAQ (reference sequence). Trimming took 8 bases from V and 0 from J, leaving 15 bases between them. This chain's CDR3 is CASSTGAASTDTQYF. The CDR3 nucleotides are TGTGCCAGCTCGACGGGGGCAGCTAGCACAGATACGCAGTATTTT.

This chain joins TRBV5-4 and TRBJ2-5, with D maybe TRBD2 (6 bases). The CDR3 runs to 15 residues. V was trimmed by 4 bases and J by 2 bases, leaving 15 bases between them. Germline V gene sequence: CDR1 SGHNT, CDR2 YYREEE (reference sequence). This chain's CDR3 is CASSRPGLNQETQYF. The CDR3 DNA sequence: TGTGCCAGCAGCCGGCCGGGACTGAATCAAGAGACCCAGTACTTC.

This clone was picked up a small number of times. The chain employs TRBV5-1 and TRBJ1-2, with TRBD1 matching over 9 bases. Germline V gene lookup returns CDR1 SGHRS and CDR2 YFSETQ. This CDR3 region has 13 residues. The junction had 5 bases not matched to a gene; V was cut back by 4 bases and J by 7 bases. The CDR3 protein is CASSTGQGSGYTF. The CDR3 nucleotides are TGCGCCAGCAGCACCGGACAGGGGTCTGGCTACACCTTC.

The gene calls are TRBV2 and TRBJ2-1; D ambiguous. CDR1 and CDR2 (germline): SNHLY, FYNNEI. The V gene lost 3 bases and the J gene lost 2 bases, with 2 bases spanning the gap. This CDR3 has 12 residues. CDR3 nucleotide sequence: TGTGCCAGCAGTGATCCCTACAATGAGCAGTTCTTC. Translation: CASSDPYNEQFF.

The chain recombines TRBV5-1 with TRBJ2-7; TRBD2 matches 7 bases. CDR3 length: 18 residues. After removal of 4 bases from V and 4 bases from J, the junction contained 20 bases not matched to a gene. The germline gives CDR1 SGHRS, CDR2 YFSETQ. DNA for the CDR3: TGCGCCAGCAGCAACTACCGGGAGGTACGGGTGGGGACTTACGAGCAGTACTTC. It encodes CASSNYREVRVGTYEQYF.

The V and J genes are TRBV6-1 and TRBJ2-4, with 7 bases that match TRBD2. The V and J ends lost 5 bases and 0 bases, in that order; junction bases with no gene match: 1. The CDR3 spans 14 residues. Germline assignment: CDR1 MNHNS and CDR2 SASEGT. The CDR3 is CASSWGGAKNIQYF. The CDR3 DNA reads TGTGCCAGCAGTTGGGGGGGAGCCAAAAACATTCAGTACTTC.